The clone carrying this T cell receptor beta chain was detected many times. Absence of ophthalmopathy progression within 18 months defined stable Graves' hyperthyroidism. The study based diagnoses on clinical symptoms, serum thyroxine and TRAb, thyroid ultrasound and orbital computed tomography. Amplification of TCR beta CDR3 regions used RNA as the template. The TCR CDR3 was amplified in a first-round RT-PCR using the HTBI primer set. TCRdb itself ran the multiplex PCR reads through MiXCR, one entry per CDR3 protein. The sample holds 350,000 or so distinct CDR3 sequences, around 23% seen once. The record originates from a study of T cells in Graves' hyperthyroidism and ophthalmopathy. The clonotype was recovered from a woman aged 50 to 65 with Graves' hyperthyroidism. The sequenced material came from blood.

The CDR3 DNA sequence: TGTGCCAGCAGCCAAGGGGTTTGGTCCTACAATGAGCAGTTCTTC. The encoded protein is CASSQGVWSYNEQFF. The chain joins TRBV3-1 to TRBJ2-1; D is undetermined. The CDR3 loop spans 15 amino acids. V gave up 1 base and J gave up 1 base, with 8 bases separating them. From germline, CDR1 is LGHDT and CDR2 YNNKEL (reference sequence).